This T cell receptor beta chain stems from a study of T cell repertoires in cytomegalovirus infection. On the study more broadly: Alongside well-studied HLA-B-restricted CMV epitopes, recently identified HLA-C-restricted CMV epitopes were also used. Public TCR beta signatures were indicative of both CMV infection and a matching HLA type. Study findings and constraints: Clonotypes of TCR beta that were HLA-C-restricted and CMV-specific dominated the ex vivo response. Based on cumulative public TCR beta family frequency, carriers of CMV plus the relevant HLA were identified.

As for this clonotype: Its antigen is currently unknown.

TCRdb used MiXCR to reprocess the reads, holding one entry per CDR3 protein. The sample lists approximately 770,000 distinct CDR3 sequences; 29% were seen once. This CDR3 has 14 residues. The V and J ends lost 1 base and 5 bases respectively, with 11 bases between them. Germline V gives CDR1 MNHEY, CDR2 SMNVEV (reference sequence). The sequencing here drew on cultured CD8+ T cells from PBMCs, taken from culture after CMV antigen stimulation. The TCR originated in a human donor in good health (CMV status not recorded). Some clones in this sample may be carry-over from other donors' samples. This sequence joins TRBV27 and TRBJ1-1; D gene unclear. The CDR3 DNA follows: TGTGCCAGCAGTTTATATGGCGGGGTTACTGAAGCTTTCTTT. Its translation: CASSLYGGVTEAFF.